The rows below give T cell receptor beta chains drawn from one sample of a study of early T cells in non-severe SARS-CoV-2 infection. Via MiXCR, TCRdb re-called the 5' RACE reads, giving one row per CDR3 protein. Among 25,000 to 35,000 distinct CDR3 sequences listed, around 4% were seen once. The sample was whole blood. The receptor source for this set is an adult who was a healthcare worker with PCR-confirmed SARS-CoV-2 infection or an uninfected control (not recorded which). CDR3s include the opening cysteine and the closing phenylalanine or tryptophan. Each record gives: CDR3 protein, V gene.

CDR3: CASRGLARNEQFF
V: TRBV19

CDR3: CASSSIKTGQPQHF
V: TRBV6-2/TRBV6-3

CDR3: CASSQDSGGATEAFF
V: TRBV14

CDR3: CASSEFGTGGTGELFF
V: TRBV25-1

CDR3: CASSYSTGENTEAFF
V: TRBV6-5

CDR3: CSVEERGQPQHF
V: TRBV29-1

CDR3: CASSLGQTHTYEQYF
V: TRBV28

CDR3: CASARTAYGYTF
V: TRBV12-3/TRBV12-4

CDR3: CASSESAQNTGELFF
V: TRBV6-2/TRBV6-3

CDR3: CASSLSREDSFSTNEQFF
V: TRBV6-2/TRBV6-3

CDR3: CSATLQSSAETQYF
V: TRBV20-1

CDR3: CASSSRGDPTDTQYF
V: TRBV7-2

CDR3: CASSFGRNQPQHF
V: TRBV12-3/TRBV12-4

CDR3: CATSPPRGADTEAFF
V: TRBV10-1

CDR3: CAISELGLKNEQFF
V: TRBV10-3

CDR3: CSARESGKIGEQYF
V: TRBV20-1

CDR3: CARLGSEQFF
V: TRBV11-1

CDR3: CASSLYSQGRPGHYEQYF
V: TRBV5-1

CDR3: CASSLTQGRTGELFF
V: TRBV7-2

CDR3: CASSLGLVQYNEQFF
V: TRBV18

CDR3: CASSPIGTQYF
V: TRBV12-3/TRBV12-4

CDR3: CASSLIGATSTDTQYF
V: TRBV7-3

CDR3: CASSPGQGISGANVLTF
V: TRBV7-6

CDR3: CASSEYHGELFF
V: TRBV6-1

CDR3: CASSATGNTIYF
V: TRBV2

CDR3: CASSKGNQPQHF
V: TRBV14

CDR3: CSASLDRGGNIQYF
V: TRBV20-1